The 3 T cell receptor beta chains reported below all come from one sample, sequenced in a study of radiotherapy plus CTLA-4 blockade in lung cancer. Generated by immunoSEQ multiplex PCR, the TCRdb table keeps only in-frame clones and is missing some. The repertoire has 85,000 to 90,000 clones, approximately 86% of them found once; the top ten carry about a sixth. Specimen: peripheral blood, collected from a patient treated with radiotherapy plus ipilimumab. These TCRs come from a human donor with non-small cell lung cancer that progressed on radiotherapy plus ipilimumab.

The chain combines TRBV6-1 with TRBJ2-1, with D maybe TRBD1 (5 bases). Trimming cost V 2 bases and J 4 bases, with 6 bases left between them. CDR1 and CDR2 (germline): MNHNS, SASEGT. There are 13 residues in the CDR3. CDR3 sequence reads: CASSERQYNEQFF. CDR3 sequence (DNA): TGTGCCAGCAGTGAACGACAGTACAATGAGCAGTTCTTC.

This clone was seen a few times. This chain uses TRBV7-2 with TRBJ2-7; possible D gene TRBD1, 6 bases. The CDR3 runs to 15 residues. The V gene lost 0 bases and the J gene lost 2 bases, with 11 bases spanning the gap. CDR1 is SGHTA and CDR2 is FQGNSA in the germline V gene. The CDR3 bases are TGTGCCAGCAGCTTAGCGAGGACAGCGGCCTACGAGCAGTACTTC. Translation gives CASSLARTAAYEQYF.

The chain couples TRBV19 to TRBJ2-1; 8 positions match TRBD2. Looked up from germline, CDR1 is LNHDA and CDR2 is SQIVND (reference sequence). The CDR3 is made up of 15 amino acids. V lost 5 bases, J lost 0 bases, and 3 bases stayed unmatched. Written as DNA, the CDR3 is TGTGCCAGTAGTTCGAGCGGGAGCTCCTACAATGAGCAGTTCTTC. Amino acids: CASSSSGSSYNEQFF.